These 2 T cell receptor beta chains were sequenced from one sample in a study of OX40 agonist ivuxolimab in advanced cancers. Library preparation employed the immunoSEQ multiplex PCR assay. TCRdb limited this immuneACCESS table to in-frame rearrangements with V and J called. A share of clones is missing; checked studies link under half to unresolved V genes, and the rest is unexplained. The sample profile shows tens of thousands of clones; approximately 90% of them were found once. The ten largest clones represent around 2% of the sample. This specimen consisted of CD4+ or CD8+ T cells sorted from blood, obtained in a trial of the OX40 agonist ivuxolimab. Receptor source: an adult with an advanced solid tumor such as melanoma, head and neck, liver or kidney cancer.

The genes are TRBV6-4 and TRBJ2-2, with D unresolved. This CDR3 spans 13 amino acids. Germline CDR1 is MRHNA and CDR2 is SNTAGT. The V end lost 8 bases, the J end lost 1 base, and 8 bases lay between the germline ends. CDR3 nucleotide sequence: TGTGCCAGCCGTCGCGAGAACACCGGGGAGCTGTTTTTT. It yields the protein CASRRENTGELFF.

The chain couples TRBV18 to TRBJ2-2; D remains unclear. CDR3 size: 14 residues. Germline V gives CDR1 KGHSH, CDR2 LQKENI. Trimming took off 2 bases at V and 6 bases at J, with 10 bases between the two ends. CDR3 sequence reads: CASSPYKGAGELFF. The CDR3, as DNA: TGTGCCAGCTCACCATACAAGGGTGCCGGGGAGCTGTTTTTT.